The sequence of this TCR beta chain was determined in a study of shared clonotypes between healthy human individuals (TCRdb year 2020). Describing the broader study: The cohort comprised a couple of women and a few men aged 18 to 49 years. To estimate repertoire size and how much clonotypes are shared between individuals, the study performed deep sequencing of blood TCR repertoires from about five healthy adults. Libraries were prepared and TCR repertoires were sequenced by different laboratories using diverse techniques, in order to increase sequencing depth and limit assay-specific biases. Each donor's leukapheresis produced roughly between roughly 0.85 and 10 billion PBMCs.

Worth noting for this clone: It lacks a known antigen. No quality values exist for individual bases; no much larger clone is one base distant.

The paper as a whole reports these results and caveats: Sampling was restricted to blood, and TCR repertoires in tissue are likely to differ from TCR repertoires in blood. Based on pairwise subsampling, the degree of clonotype sharing among donors was expected to be affected by sequencing depth. Because the study included a small number of donors, the genetic and exposure-history diversity represented was limited.

V loses 4 bases at its end and J loses 1 base; junction bases beyond the gene matches: 3. The CDR3, from cysteine to phenylalanine, totals 14 residues. Kept here is only the CDR3 DNA, which spans 42 bases and is read in frame from base 1. For CDR1 and CDR2, the germline V gene lists SGHRS and YFSETQ. Donors were healthy HIV-negative adults with no recently reported acute infections or vaccinations. Every donor was a Caucasian adult living in Nashville, Tennessee, USA. For unsorted samples, roughly 81 million PBMCs were counted and genomic DNA was extracted with the QIAamp DNA Blood Mini kit. After blood collection by leukapheresis, PBMCs were isolated using Ficoll-Histopaque density gradient centrifugation and then cryopreserved in the vapor phase of liquid nitrogen. Using the deep immunoSEQ assay, multiplex PCR amplified TCR CDR3 regions from genomic DNA. Extracted genomic DNA from each cell subset was spread evenly across all wells of several immunoSEQ 96-well plates, with each plate serving as a replicate. For unsorted PBMC, each replicate PCR was loaded with around 300 ng genomic DNA, equivalent to 25,000 to 35,000 T cell genomes. Ten immunoSEQ deep assay plates were used to sequence unsorted PBMC genomic DNA. The purified libraries were quantified using a Qubit 3.0 fluorometer, sized with a Bioanalyzer 2100, and then quantified again using the KAPA Library Quantification kit. Each immunoSEQ 96-well plate was sequenced on its own single-read 150-cycle Illumina NextSeq 550 flow cell. Concerning the study's data processing: Because only junctional sequences without quality scores were contained in the immunoSEQ output, filtering matching that applied to full-length reads could not be performed. To assign V/J genes and CDR3, sequences were annotated against IMGT germline references using PyIR, a Python wrapper for IgBLAST v1.9. Any read was removed if the V/J assignment was weak (E-value above 1e-6), the CDR3 was missing, or the read contained stop codons, out-of-frame junctions, or ambiguous translated residues. V3J clonotypes were defined as sequences sharing the same inferred V gene, J gene, and CDR3 amino acid sequence. Percentage overlap between repertoires was calculated by dividing the number of shared unique clonotypes by the size of the smaller repertoire. Richness of each repertoire was evaluated using RTK rarefaction, the Chao1 estimator, and Recon v2.1 estimates of unobserved clonotypes. In TCRdb, the immuneACCESS table is reduced to in-frame sequences with V and J assigned. These tables do not hold every clone; where another copy was compared, an unresolved V gene accounts for under half, and the others remain unexplained. V, J and clone size reflect that table, while D and trimming were determined from the DNA. The sample records around 480,000 clones, 60% to 80% of which are singletons. Under 15% of the sample belongs to the ten largest clones.

The specimen was PBMCs. This clonotype was sampled from a woman between 40 and 55 years old in good health. Some clones in this sample may be carry-over from other donors' samples. The chain couples TRBV5-1 to TRBJ1-1; 8 junctional bases match TRBD1. This receptor has the CDR3 CASSRDRPNTEAFF. The DNA sequence reads TGCGCCAGCAGCCGGGACAGGCCGAACACTGAAGCTTTCTTT.